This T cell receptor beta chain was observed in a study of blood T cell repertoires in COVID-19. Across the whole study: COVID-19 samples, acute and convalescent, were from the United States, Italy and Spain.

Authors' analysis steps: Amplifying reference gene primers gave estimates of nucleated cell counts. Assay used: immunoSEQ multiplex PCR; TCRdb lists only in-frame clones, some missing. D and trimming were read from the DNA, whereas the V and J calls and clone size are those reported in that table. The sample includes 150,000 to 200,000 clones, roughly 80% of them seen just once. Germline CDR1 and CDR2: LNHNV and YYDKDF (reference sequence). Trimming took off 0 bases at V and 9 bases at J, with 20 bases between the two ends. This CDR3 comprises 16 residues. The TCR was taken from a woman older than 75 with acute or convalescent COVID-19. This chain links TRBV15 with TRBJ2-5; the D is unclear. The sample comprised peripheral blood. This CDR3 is CATSRDTTSATEAQYF. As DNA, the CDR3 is TGTGCCACCAGCAGAGATACCACCTCAGCAACTGAGGCCCAGTACTTC.